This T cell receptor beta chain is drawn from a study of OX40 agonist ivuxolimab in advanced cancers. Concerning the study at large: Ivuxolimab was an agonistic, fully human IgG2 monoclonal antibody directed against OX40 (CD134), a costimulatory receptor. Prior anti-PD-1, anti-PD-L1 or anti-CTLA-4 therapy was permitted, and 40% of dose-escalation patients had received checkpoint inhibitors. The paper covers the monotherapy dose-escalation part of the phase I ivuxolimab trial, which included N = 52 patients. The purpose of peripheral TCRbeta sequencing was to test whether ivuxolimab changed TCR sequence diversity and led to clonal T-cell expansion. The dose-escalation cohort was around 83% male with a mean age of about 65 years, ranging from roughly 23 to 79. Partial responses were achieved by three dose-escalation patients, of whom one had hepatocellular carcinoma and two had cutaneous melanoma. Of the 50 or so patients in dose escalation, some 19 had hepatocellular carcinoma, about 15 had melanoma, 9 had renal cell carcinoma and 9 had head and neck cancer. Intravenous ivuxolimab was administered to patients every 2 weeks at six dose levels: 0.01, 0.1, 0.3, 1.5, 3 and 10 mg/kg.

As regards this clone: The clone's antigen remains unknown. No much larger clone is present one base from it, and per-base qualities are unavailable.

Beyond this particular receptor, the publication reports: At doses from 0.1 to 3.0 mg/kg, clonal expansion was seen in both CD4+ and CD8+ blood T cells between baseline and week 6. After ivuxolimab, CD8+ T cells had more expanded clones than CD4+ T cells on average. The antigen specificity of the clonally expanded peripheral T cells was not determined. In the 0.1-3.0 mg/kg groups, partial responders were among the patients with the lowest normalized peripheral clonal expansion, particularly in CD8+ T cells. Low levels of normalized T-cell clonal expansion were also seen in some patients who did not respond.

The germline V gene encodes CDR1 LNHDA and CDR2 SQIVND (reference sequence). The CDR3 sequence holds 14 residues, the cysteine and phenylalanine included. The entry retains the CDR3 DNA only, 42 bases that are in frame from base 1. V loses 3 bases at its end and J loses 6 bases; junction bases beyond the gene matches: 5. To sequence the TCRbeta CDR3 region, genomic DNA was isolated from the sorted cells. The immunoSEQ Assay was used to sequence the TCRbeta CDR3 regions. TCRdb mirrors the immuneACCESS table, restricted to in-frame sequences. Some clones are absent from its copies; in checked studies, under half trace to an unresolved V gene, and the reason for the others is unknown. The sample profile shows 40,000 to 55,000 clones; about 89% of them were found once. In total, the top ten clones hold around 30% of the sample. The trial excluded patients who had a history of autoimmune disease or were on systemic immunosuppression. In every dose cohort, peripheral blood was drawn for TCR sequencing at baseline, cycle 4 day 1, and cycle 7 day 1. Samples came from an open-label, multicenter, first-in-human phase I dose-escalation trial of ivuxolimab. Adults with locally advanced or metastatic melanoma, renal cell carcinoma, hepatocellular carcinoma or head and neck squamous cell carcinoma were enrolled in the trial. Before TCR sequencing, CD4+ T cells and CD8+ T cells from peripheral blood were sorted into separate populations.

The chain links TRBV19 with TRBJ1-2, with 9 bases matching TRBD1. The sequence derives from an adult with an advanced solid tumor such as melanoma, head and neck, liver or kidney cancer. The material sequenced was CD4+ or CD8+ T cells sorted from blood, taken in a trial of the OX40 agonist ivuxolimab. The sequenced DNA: TGTGCCAGTAGTATCGGGACAGGGATGAATGGCTACACCTTC. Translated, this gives CASSIGTGMNGYTF.